Described below is a single T cell receptor beta chain sequence and its context. TCRdb's copy holds only in-frame clones and misses some; the assay was immunoSEQ multiplex PCR. The sample shows over a thousand clones, under 80% of them seen only once. This sample was included in a study of T cells in tumors after PD-1 blockade. This CDR3 is built from 15 residues. Trimming cost V 4 bases and J 6 bases; bases outside gene matches: 2. Germline-derived CDR1 and CDR2 are SGHRS and YFSETQ. Sample: tumor tissue, taken before anti-PD-1 treatment. This TCR was recovered from a human donor with basal cell carcinoma. The J gene is TRBJ2-1, the V gene TRBV5-1; 15 bases match TRBD2. The CDR3 sequence is CASSPGLAGGNEQFF. The CDR3 bases are TGCGCCAGCAGCCCGGGACTAGCGGGAGGCAATGAGCAGTTCTTC. Drawing the rest from reference TRBV5-1 and TRBJ2-1, the complete variable domain is KAGVTQTPRYLIKTRGQQVTLSCSPISGHRSVSWYQQTPGQGLQFLFEYFSETQRNKGNFPGRFSGRQFSNSRSEMNVSTLELGDSALYLCASSPGLAGGNEQFFGPGTRLTVL.